This TCR beta chain derives from a study of blood T cell repertoires in COVID-19. In the study overall: Sites across the United States, Italy and Spain contributed samples from acute and convalescent COVID-19. T cells, B-cell-depleted T cells, or PBMCs supplied cDNA or gDNA.

Per the study methods: Quantification of nucleated cells was approximated via reference gene primer amplification. Profiled with immunoSEQ multiplex PCR; TCRdb holds only in-frame clones, not every one. V and J calls and clone size are as listed in that table; D and trimming were resolved from the DNA. There are about 250,000 clones in the sample; more than 70% occur only once, and 0.99% lies in the top ten. The germline CDR1 and CDR2 sequences are LNHDA and SQIVND (reference sequence). J lost 10 bases, V lost 4 bases, and 12 bases had no gene match. The CDR3 spans 16 residues. The sequenced material came from peripheral blood. The origin of this receptor is a woman between 40 and 55 years old who had recovered from COVID-19. The genes are TRBV19 and TRBJ1-6; 8 positions match TRBD1. In nucleotides, the CDR3 is TGTGCCAGTAGTACAGGGGGCTGGCAGTCGGGGTCACCCCTCCACTTT. Its translation: CASSTGGWQSGSPLHF.